This T cell receptor beta chain was sequenced during a study of shared clonotypes between healthy human individuals. A word on this clone: The antigen remains unidentified.

The study, taken as a whole, reports: Exclusively blood specimens were collected; tissue repertoires likely differ. Donors were few, which limited the genetic and exposure-history diversity represented.

It was CD45RO-negative cells, positively selected for CCR7, that made up naive CD8 cells, with terminally differentiated effector memory CD45RA+ cells excluded. Trimming removed 9 bases at V and 11 bases at J, with 13 bases between. CDR3 size: 10 residues. Per germline, CDR1 MNHNS and CDR2 SASEGT. Evenly divided among several immunoSEQ plates was the genomic DNA of each subset. Libraries were prepared by immunoSEQ multiplex PCR; TCRdb keeps only in-frame clonotypes and omits some of them. The sample records 2 million to 2.5 million clones, about 95% being singletons. The receptor was isolated from a man between 18 and 35 years old in good health. The source material was naive CD8+ T cells sorted from blood. The chain employs TRBV6-1 and TRBJ1-1; the D gene is possibly TRBD1 (6 bases). CDR3 sequence (DNA): TGTGCCAGTAAGGGGGGGCCGGCTTTCTTT. Encoded protein: CASKGGPAFF.